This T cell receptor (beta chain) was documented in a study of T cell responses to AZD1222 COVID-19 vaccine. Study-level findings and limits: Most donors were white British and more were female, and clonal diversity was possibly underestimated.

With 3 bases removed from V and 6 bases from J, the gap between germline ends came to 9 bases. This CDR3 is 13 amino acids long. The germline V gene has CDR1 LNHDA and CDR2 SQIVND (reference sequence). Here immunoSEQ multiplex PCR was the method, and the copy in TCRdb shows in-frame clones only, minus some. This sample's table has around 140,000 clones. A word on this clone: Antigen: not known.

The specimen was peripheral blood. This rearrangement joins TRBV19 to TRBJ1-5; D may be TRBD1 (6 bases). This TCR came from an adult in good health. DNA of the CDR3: TGTGCCAGTAGTATGCAGGGGACTCAGCCCCAGCATTTT. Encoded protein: CASSMQGTQPQHF. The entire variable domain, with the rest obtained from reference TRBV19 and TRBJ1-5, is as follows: DGGITQSPKYLFRKEGQNVTLSCEQNLNHDAMYWYRQDPGQGLRLIYYSQIVNDFQKGDIAEGYSVSREKKESFPLTVTSAQKNPTAFYLCASSMQGTQPQHFGDGTRLSIL.